This entry lists 14 T cell receptor beta chains sequenced from one sample in a study of blood T cells in healthy people across ages. The authors ran a second PCR of 7 to 11 cycles using a sample-barcoded 5' primer and a J-beta primer mix. MiXCR, applied by TCRdb to the 5' RACE reads, yields one record per CDR3 protein. The sample gives about 700,000 distinct CDR3 sequences, 32% of which show up once; 15% is in the top ten. Sequencing was done on a sample of blood. These receptors were collected from a woman older than 75 in good health.

This clonotype came up a few times. V and J are TRBV12-3 or TRBV12-4 and TRBJ2-7; the match to TRBD2 covers 10 bases. V shed 7 bases and J 7 bases; nucleotides not matched to a gene: 16. The CDR3 has 16 amino acids. CDR3 in DNA: TGTGCCAGCATCCCGGCCCTAGCGGGGGACCACAATGAGCAGTACTTC. It translates to CASIPALAGDHNEQYF.

In its sample, this clonotype was seen a few times. The chain uses TRBV7-8 and TRBJ1-1; D possibly corresponds to TRBD1 (6 bases). Germline CDR1 is SGHVS and CDR2 is FQNEAQ. The ends were cut back, 5 bases at V and 9 bases at J, with 16 bases in the middle. The CDR3 sequence is 13 residues long. For the CDR3, the DNA is TGTGCCAGCAGCACCTCGAGGGGGGGCAAAGCTTTCTTT. Its protein product is CASSTSRGGKAFF. Based on the CDR3 plus reference TRBV7-8 and TRBJ1-1, the full variable domain is GAGVSQSPRYKVAKRGQDVALRCDPISGHVSLFWYQQALGQGPEFLTYFQNEAQLDKSGLPSDRFFAERPEGSVSTLKIQRTQQEDSAVYLCASSTSRGGKAFFGQGTRLTVV.

Points on this clonotype: A much bigger clone sits one base away, suggesting this may be a read error. The chain's CDR3 is CANSYLENSNQPQHF. The CDR3 DNA reads as TGTGCCAACAGTTACCTTGAGAATAGCAATCAGCCCCAGCATTTT. The V gene is TRBV6-2 or TRBV6-3, the J gene TRBJ1-5; D not resolved. CDR1 and CDR2 (germline): MNHEY, SVGEGT. This CDR3 has 15 residues.

This clonotype has at least ten counts. The chain combines TRBV20-1 with TRBJ2-3, with 12 bases identical to TRBD2. V shed 3 bases, J shed 9 bases, and the junction held 10 bases outside the gene matches. This CDR3 contains 15 residues. In germline, CDR1 is DFQATT, CDR2 SNEGSKA (reference sequence). The CDR3 DNA reads TGCAGTGCTAGTTCCACTAGCGGGGGGCGGAAAACGCAGTATTTT. This encodes CSASSTSGGRKTQYF.

The rearrangement links TRBV28 to TRBJ2-5, with a possible D match to TRBD2 (6 bases). Germline V gives CDR1 MDHEN, CDR2 SYDVKM. Between the trimmed V and J ends, which lost 6 bases and 1 base, there was a span of 18 bases. This CDR3 has 16 amino acids. For the CDR3, the DNA is TGTGCCAGCAGCCTACTCGGGGGATGGGGCCAAGAGACCCAGTACTTC. It codes for CASSLLGGWGQETQYF.

This clonotype was counted many times. The chain recombines TRBV6-2 or TRBV6-3 with TRBJ2-7; weak D call: TRBD2 (5 bases). Germline CDR1 reads MNHEY; CDR2 reads SVGEGT. Trimming stripped 4 bases from V and 5 bases from J, with 9 bases between. The CDR3 runs to 12 residues. The chain's CDR3 is CASSFLRDEQYF. CDR3 bases: TGTGCCAGCAGTTTCCTGAGGGACGAGCAGTACTTC.

This clonotype was recorded at least ten times. The V call is TRBV2, the J call TRBJ2-1; D not certain. This CDR3 region has 13 residues. Germline V gene lookup returns CDR1 SNHLY and CDR2 FYNNEI. V was cut by 8 bases and J by 8 bases, with 16 bases left in between. CDR3 protein: CASSSNGIDEQFF. The CDR3 region has the DNA TGTGCCAGCTCCTCGAACGGCATCGATGAGCAGTTCTTC.

The chain couples TRBV4-3 to TRBJ2-3, with TRBD2 matching 7 bases. J lost 2 bases, V lost 5 bases, and 13 bases had no gene match. The CDR3 is made up of 17 amino acids. Germline CDR1 is LGHNA and CDR2 is YSLEER. CDR3 protein: CASSVQWSSGNTDTQYF. The CDR3 DNA reads as TGCGCCAGCAGCGTTCAGTGGTCTAGCGGCAACACAGATACGCAGTATTTT.

This clonotype was seen repeatedly, ten times or more. This chain connects TRBV20-1 to TRBJ2-3; D is possibly TRBD1 (6 bases). Germline CDR1 is DFQATT and CDR2 is SNEGSKA (reference sequence). The CDR3 consists of 13 residues. V lost 7 bases and J 3 bases, leaving 14 bases between the germline ends. CDR3 bases: TGCAGTGGCAGGGGCTATCGTACAGATACGCAGTATTTT. Translation gives CSGRGYRTDTQYF.

Many counts were recorded for this clonotype. The chain uses TRBV7-8 and TRBJ2-6; 12 bases agree with TRBD2. Germline V gene data show CDR1 as SGHVS and CDR2 as FQNEAQ. The CDR3 runs to 19 residues. V was pared by 3 bases and J by 1 base, with 7 bases of the junction left unmatched. CDR3: CASSFGLAGLKSGANVLTF. As DNA, the CDR3 is TGTGCCAGCAGCTTCGGACTAGCGGGGCTTAAGTCTGGGGCCAACGTCCTGACTTTC.

Many counts were recorded for this clonotype. The CDR3 region is CATSRDTGTGGTDTQYF. CDR3 in DNA: TGTGCCACCAGCAGAGATACGGGGACAGGGGGCACAGATACGCAGTATTTT. J is TRBJ2-3 and V is TRBV15; 10 nucleotides align to TRBD1. The J segment lost 1 base and the V segment lost 0 bases, leaving 4 bases of the junction unmatched. Germline V CDR1 and CDR2: LNHNV, YYDKDF (reference sequence). CDR3 size: 17 residues.

In its sample, this clonotype was seen a few times. It may be a read error: a sequence one base away is much more abundant. The rearrangement links TRBV14 to TRBJ2-7; D remains ambiguous. There are 11 residues in the CDR3. Germline lookup yields CDR1 SGHDN and CDR2 FVKESK. The V end was cut by 5 bases, the J end by 4 bases, with 6 bases between. The CDR3, as DNA: TGTGCCAGCAGCGGGTGTTACGAGCAGTACTTC. Translated, it gives CASSGCYEQYF.

With respect to this clonotype: It may be a read error: a sequence one base away is much more abundant. The chain employs TRBV7-9 and TRBJ2-4; tentative D call: TRBD1 (5 bases). Germline-derived CDR1 and CDR2 are SEHNR and FQNEAQ (reference sequence). Trimming stripped 1 base from V and 14 bases from J, with 12 bases between. This CDR3 region has 12 residues. CDR3 sequence reads: CASSLVQGRKYF. The CDR3 DNA reads as TGTGCCAGCAGCTTAGTGCAGGGTCGGAAGTACTTC. The full variable domain, completed using reference TRBV7-9 and TRBJ2-4, is DTGVSQNPRHKITKRGQNVTFRCDPISEHNRLYWYRQTLGQGPEFLTYFQNEAQLEKSRLLSDRFSAERPKGSFSTLEIQRTEQGDSAMYLCASSLVQGRKYFGAGTRLSVL.

This clonotype came up a few times. A much larger clone sits a single nucleotide away, making a read error possible. This rearrangement joins TRBV12-3 or TRBV12-4 to TRBJ2-1; 8 bases are a match to TRBD2. Trimming removed 5 bases from V and 9 bases from J; junction bases left unmatched: 9. The CDR3 has 14 amino acids. The CDR3 region has the DNA TGTGCCAGCAGTCCCGGGGGGGCGAGAGCTGAGCAGTTCTTC. Protein sequence: CASSPGGARAEQFF.